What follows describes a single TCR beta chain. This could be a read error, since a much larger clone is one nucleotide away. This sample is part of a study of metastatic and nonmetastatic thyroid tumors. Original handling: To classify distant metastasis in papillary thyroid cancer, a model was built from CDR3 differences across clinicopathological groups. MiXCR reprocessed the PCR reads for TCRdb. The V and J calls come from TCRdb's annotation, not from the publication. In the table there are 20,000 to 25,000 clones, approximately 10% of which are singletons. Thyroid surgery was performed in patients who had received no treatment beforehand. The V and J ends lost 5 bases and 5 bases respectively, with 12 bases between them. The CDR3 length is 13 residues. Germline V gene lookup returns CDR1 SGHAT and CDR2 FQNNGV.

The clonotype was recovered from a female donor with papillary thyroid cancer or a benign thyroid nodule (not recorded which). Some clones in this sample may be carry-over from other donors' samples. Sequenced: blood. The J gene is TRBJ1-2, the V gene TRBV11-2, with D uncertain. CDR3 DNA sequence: TGTGCCAGCAGCACCACATCCGATTATGGCTACACCTTC. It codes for CASSTTSDYGYTF.